This TCR beta chain was identified in a study of cytomegalovirus exposure and HLA in healthy donors. The CDR3 has 19 residues. As regards this clone: The antigen is undetermined.

General study findings and limits: In vitro, three CMV-associated chains proved specific for CMV antigens. Investigators reported fewer than 200 TCR beta chains as tied to cytomegalovirus. A reported reduction in N-insertions relative to the 666-donor mean was seen in an Asian-associated ancestry cluster in a later analysis. Researchers reported from a later analysis that most CMV-associated TCR beta chains appeared HLA-restricted.

The PCR employed 60 Vbeta primers together with 13 Jbeta primers. Sequenced by immunoSEQ multiplex PCR; TCRdb stores in-frame clones only, minus some. The sample has about 190,000 clones, about four fifths seen once. Specimen: PBMCs. This sequence joins TRBV21-1 and TRBJ2-7; the table calls TRBD2, which could not be checked here. TRBV21-1 is deemed a pseudogene. The TCR originated in a man aged 25 to 45 in good health and CMV-seropositive. CDR3 bases: TGTGCCAGCAGCAAAGAGGGGGGACTAGCGGGAAAGAGCTCCTACGAGCAGTACTTC. Translation gives CASSKEGGLAGKSSYEQYF.